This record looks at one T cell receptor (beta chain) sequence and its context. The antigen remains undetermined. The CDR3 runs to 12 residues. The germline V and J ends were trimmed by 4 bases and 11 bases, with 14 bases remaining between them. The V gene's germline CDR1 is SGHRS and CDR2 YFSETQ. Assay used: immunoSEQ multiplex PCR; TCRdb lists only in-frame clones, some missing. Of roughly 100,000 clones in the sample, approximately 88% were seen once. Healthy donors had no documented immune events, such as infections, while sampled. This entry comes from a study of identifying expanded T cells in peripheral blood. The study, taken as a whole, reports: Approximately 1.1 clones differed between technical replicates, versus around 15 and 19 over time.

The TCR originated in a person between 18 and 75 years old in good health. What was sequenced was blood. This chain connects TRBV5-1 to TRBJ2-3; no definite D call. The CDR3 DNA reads TGCGCCAGCAGCCCTCATTCTTTAGAGCAGTATTTT. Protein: CASSPHSLEQYF.